What follows are 6 T cell receptor beta chains derived from one specimen sequenced in a study of blood T cell repertoires in COVID-19 (TCRdb year 2020). The library came from the immunoSEQ multiplex PCR assay. Entries here come from immuneACCESS through TCRdb and include only in-frame sequences with V and J called. Some clones fail to appear in such tables; in the studies checked, an unresolved V gene covers under half of the shortfall, and the cause of the remainder is unknown. For this sample the table gives some 200,000 clones, of which roughly 84% were detected only once. The ten largest clones take up around 2.7% of the sample. Sequencing was performed on peripheral blood. All receptors come from a woman between 25 and 40 years old who had recovered from COVID-19.

Here the CDR3 reads CASSEGANYGYTF. CDR3 sequence (DNA): TGTGCCAGCAGCGAAGGAGCTAACTATGGCTACACCTTC. V and J are TRBV7-3 and TRBJ1-2, with no clear D. Trimming pared 5 bases from V and 0 bases from J, leaving 7 bases between. The CDR3 has 13 residues. Germline V gives CDR1 SGHTA, CDR2 FQGTGA.

V gene TRBV11-2 combines with J gene TRBJ2-1; TRBD1 agrees at 7 bases. Unmatched junction bases numbered 6, after V lost 4 bases and J lost 12 bases. Germline V gene sequence: CDR1 SGHAT, CDR2 FQNNGV. The CDR3 sequence is 12 residues long. In nucleotides, the CDR3 is TGTGCCAGCAGCTCCTTGCCAGGGGGGCAGTTCTTC. Translating gives CASSSLPGGQFF.

The V and J genes are TRBV7-2 and TRBJ2-2; D uncertain. Germline V gene sequence: CDR1 SGHTA, CDR2 FQGNSA. V was pared by 5 bases and J by 7 bases, with 11 bases between. The CDR3 totals 13 residues. CDR3 DNA: TGTGCCAGCAGCCCCATTCGGAGCGGGGAGCTGTTTTTT. Translating gives CASSPIRSGELFF.

The gene calls are TRBV28 and TRBJ2-3, with 9 bases fitting TRBD2. Germline CDR1 and CDR2: MDHEN and SYDVKM. V was clipped by 4 bases and J by 4 bases; unmatched bases: 9. The CDR3 contains 16 residues. The CDR3 here is CASSSISGGRADTQYF. The CDR3, as DNA: TGTGCCAGCAGTTCCATAAGCGGCGGGAGGGCAGATACGCAGTATTTT.

This rearrangement joins TRBV14 to TRBJ2-3; D perhaps matches TRBD2 (5 bases). In germline, CDR1 is SGHDN, CDR2 FVKESK. The CDR3 spans 18 residues. V was shortened by 4 bases and J by 0 bases, with 20 bases between the two germline ends. The CDR3 here is CASSRPEGETKSTDTQYF. The CDR3 bases are TGTGCCAGCAGCCGACCGGAAGGCGAGACTAAAAGCACAGATACGCAGTATTTT.

The rearrangement joins TRBV28 to TRBJ2-7, with D tentatively TRBD2 (6 bases). The CDR3 extends over 15 amino acids. In germline, CDR1 is MDHEN, CDR2 SYDVKM. V lost 5 bases and J lost 1, with 15 bases in between. CDR3 loop: CASSPGTASSYEQYF. In nucleotides, the CDR3 is TGTGCCAGCAGTCCTGGGACTGCTTCATCCTACGAGCAGTACTTC.